This record concerns one T cell receptor (beta chain) sequence. Its antigen is as yet unknown. The sample belongs to a study of cytomegalovirus exposure and HLA in healthy donors. Findings and limits, study-wide: Analysis performed later found more than 15,000 TCR beta sequences associated with HLA alleles at 0.05 false discovery rate. The classifier reportedly diagnosed cytomegalovirus status with high specificity and sensitivity.

Use of 60 Vbeta and 13 Jbeta primers characterized the PCR. TCRdb's copy holds only in-frame clones and misses some; the assay was immunoSEQ multiplex PCR. The table includes about 270,000 clones, roughly 70% detected once. This TCR derives from a female donor in good health and CMV-seronegative. Material: PBMCs.

The DNA of the CDR3 is TGCAGCCCGTGGGCAGTTTCCTACGAGCAGTACTTC. Translating it yields CSPWAVSYEQYF. The chain recombines TRBV29-1 with TRBJ2-7; D is undetermined. V shed 8 bases and J shed 1 base, with 12 bases lying between them. Germline V gene sequence: CDR1 SQVTM, CDR2 ANQGSEA. The CDR3 length is 12 residues.